The source of this T cell receptor beta chain is a study of beta chain features in type 1 diabetes. In the study overall: Sorted cells, about 99 million in number, were examined across all samples.

This clone turned up a few times. Its antigen remains unknown. Points from the study as a whole: People with Type 1 diabetes carried modestly yet significantly shorter TCRB CDR3s in all four CD4+ subsets. Patients showed naive, central memory and Treg TCRB repertoires that appeared more similar than those of healthy donors. Patients with type 1 diabetes showed fewer VDJ junction insertions and more deletions.

The germline CDR1 and CDR2 sequences are MNHEY and SVGAGI. The J segment lost 2 bases and the V segment lost 8 bases, leaving 6 bases of the junction unmatched. The CDR3 is 14 amino acids. Every bit of the isolated RNA underwent reverse transcription, so sequencing read expressed TCRB transcripts. Generated by immunoSEQ multiplex PCR, the TCRdb table keeps only in-frame clones and is missing some. There are more than 300,000 clones in the sample; roughly 12% occur only once, and around 0.01% lies in the top ten. Sequences were obtained from naive CD4+ T cells from blood. The chain carries TRBV6-5 and TRBJ2-3, with TRBD2 matching over 8 bases. The sequence derives from a woman aged 18-29 years with type 1 diabetes. The DNA of the CDR3 is TGTGCCAGCGGAGCGGGGGCTCCCACAGATACGCAGTATTTT. Amino acid sequence: CASGAGAPTDTQYF.